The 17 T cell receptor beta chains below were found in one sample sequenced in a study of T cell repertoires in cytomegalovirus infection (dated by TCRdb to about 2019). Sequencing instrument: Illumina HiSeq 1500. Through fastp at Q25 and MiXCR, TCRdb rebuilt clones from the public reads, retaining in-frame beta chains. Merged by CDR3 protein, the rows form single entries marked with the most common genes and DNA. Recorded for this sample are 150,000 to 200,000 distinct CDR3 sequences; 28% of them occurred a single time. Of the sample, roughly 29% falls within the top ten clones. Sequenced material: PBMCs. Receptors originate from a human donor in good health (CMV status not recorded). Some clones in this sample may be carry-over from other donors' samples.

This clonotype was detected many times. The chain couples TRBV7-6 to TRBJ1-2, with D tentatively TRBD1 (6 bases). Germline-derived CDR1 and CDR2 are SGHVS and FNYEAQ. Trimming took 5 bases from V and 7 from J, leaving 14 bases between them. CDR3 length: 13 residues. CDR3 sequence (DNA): TGTGCCAGCAGCCTGGACAGACGAGGTGGCTACACCTTC. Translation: CASSLDRRGGYTF.

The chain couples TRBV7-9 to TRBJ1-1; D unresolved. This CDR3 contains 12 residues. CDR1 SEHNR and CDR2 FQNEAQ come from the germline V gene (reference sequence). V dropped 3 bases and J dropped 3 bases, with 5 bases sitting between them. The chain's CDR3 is CASSFADTEAFF. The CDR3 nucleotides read TGTGCCAGCAGCTTTGCCGACACTGAAGCTTTCTTT.

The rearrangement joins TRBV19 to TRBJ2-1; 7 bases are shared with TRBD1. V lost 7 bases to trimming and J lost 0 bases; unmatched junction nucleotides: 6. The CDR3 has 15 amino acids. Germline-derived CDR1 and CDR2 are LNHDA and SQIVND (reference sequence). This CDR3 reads CASKSRDSSYNEQFF. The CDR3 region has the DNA TGTGCCAGTAAGAGCCGGGACAGCTCCTACAATGAGCAGTTCTTC.

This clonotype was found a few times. The chain's CDR3 is CASSPQSTGVDTEAFF. The CDR3 DNA follows: TGTGCCAGCTCACCACAAAGTACAGGGGTGGACACTGAAGCTTTCTTT. The rearrangement uses TRBV18 and TRBJ1-1; 7 nucleotides line up with TRBD1. The V segment lost 1 base and the J segment 3 bases; nucleotides outside the gene matches: 8. The CDR3 has 16 residues. Germline CDR1 and CDR2: KGHSH and LQKENI.

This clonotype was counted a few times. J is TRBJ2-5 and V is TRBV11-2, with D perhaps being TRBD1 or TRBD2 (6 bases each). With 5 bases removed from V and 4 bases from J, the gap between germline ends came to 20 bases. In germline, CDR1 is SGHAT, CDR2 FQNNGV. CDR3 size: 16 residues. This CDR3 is CASSKPRGGRSETQYF. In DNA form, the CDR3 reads TGTGCCAGCAGCAAACCTAGAGGGGGGAGGTCAGAGACCCAGTACTTC.

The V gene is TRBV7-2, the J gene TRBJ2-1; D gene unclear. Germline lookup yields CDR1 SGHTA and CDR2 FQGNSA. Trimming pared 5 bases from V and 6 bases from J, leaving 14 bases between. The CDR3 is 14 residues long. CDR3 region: CASSPRRFLNEQFF. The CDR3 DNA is TGTGCCAGCAGCCCTCGTCGATTCCTCAATGAGCAGTTCTTC.

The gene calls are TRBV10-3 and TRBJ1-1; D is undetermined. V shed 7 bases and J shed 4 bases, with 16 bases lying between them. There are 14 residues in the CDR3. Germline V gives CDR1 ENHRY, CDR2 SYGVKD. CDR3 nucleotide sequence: TGTGCCATCACCGACGGGAGCTTGGGCACTGAAGCTTTCTTT. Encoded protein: CAITDGSLGTEAFF.

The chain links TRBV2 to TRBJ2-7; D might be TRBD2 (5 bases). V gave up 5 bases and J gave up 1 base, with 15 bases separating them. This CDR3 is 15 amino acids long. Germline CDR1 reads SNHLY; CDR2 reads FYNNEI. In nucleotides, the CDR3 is TGTGCCAGCAGTCCTCCGGGGAGATGGTCCTACGAGCAGTACTTC. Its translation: CASSPPGRWSYEQYF.

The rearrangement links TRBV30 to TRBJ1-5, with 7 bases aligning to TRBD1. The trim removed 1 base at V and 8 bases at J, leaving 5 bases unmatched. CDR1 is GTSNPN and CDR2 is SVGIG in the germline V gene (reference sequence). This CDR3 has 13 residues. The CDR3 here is CAWSAFRGKPQHF. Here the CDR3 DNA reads TGTGCCTGGAGTGCCTTCAGGGGGAAGCCCCAGCATTTT.

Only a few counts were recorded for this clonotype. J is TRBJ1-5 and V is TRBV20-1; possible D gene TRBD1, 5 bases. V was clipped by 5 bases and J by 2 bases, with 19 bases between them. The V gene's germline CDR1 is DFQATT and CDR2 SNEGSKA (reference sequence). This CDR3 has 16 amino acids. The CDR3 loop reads CSAGYTVPGGNQPQHF. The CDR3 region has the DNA TGCAGTGCTGGCTACACTGTCCCGGGGGGCAATCAGCCCCAGCATTTT.

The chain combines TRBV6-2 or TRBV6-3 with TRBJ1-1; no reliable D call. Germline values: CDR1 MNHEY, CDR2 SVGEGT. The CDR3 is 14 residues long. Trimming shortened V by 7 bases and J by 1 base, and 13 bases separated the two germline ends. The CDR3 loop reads CASIEVGSNTEAFF. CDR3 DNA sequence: TGTGCCAGCATTGAGGTGGGATCGAACACTGAAGCTTTCTTT.

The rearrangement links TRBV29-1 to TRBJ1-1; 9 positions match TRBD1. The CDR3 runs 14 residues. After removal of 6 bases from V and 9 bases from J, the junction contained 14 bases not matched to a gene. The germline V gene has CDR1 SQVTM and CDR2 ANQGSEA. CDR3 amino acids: CSVVSSDRGVQAFF. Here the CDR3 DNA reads TGCAGCGTGGTAAGCTCGGACAGGGGAGTTCAAGCTTTCTTT. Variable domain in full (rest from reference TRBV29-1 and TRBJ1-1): SAVISQKPSRDICQRGTSLTIQCQVDSQVTMMFWYRQQPGQSLTLIATANQGSEATYESGFVIDKFPISRPNLTFSTLTVSNMSPEDSSIYLCSVVSSDRGVQAFFGQGTRLTVV.

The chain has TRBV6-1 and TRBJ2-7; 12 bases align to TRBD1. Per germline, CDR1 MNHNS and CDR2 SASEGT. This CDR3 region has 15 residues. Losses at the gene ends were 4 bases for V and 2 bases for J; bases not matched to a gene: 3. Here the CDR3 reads CASSVGTGGAYEQYF. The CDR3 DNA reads TGTGCCAGCAGTGTCGGGACAGGGGGCGCCTACGAGCAGTACTTC.

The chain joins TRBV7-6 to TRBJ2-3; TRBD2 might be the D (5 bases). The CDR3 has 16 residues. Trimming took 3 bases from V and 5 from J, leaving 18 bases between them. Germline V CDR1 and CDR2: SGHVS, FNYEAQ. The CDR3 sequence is CASSLAGGVQEDTQYF. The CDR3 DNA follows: TGTGCCAGCAGCTTGGCGGGTGGCGTCCAAGAAGATACGCAGTATTTT.

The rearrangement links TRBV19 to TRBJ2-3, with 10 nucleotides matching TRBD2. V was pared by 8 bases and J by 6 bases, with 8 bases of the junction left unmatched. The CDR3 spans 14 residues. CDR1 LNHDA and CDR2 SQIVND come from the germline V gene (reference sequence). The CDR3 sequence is CASQKRGGHDTQYF. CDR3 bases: TGTGCCAGTCAGAAGCGGGGGGGCCACGATACGCAGTATTTT.

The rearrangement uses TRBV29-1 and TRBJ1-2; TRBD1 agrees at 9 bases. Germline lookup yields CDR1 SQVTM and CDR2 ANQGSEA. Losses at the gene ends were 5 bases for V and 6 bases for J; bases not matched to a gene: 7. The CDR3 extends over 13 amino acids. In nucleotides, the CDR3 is TGCAGCGTTTTAGACAGGGGGAGAGATGGCTACACCTTC. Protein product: CSVLDRGRDGYTF.

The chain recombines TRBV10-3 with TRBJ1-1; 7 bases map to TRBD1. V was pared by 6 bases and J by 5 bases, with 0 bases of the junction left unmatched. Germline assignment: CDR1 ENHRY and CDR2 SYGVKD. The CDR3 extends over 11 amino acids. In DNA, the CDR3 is TGTGCCATCAGGACAGGGACTGAAGCTTTCTTT. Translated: CAIRTGTEAFF.